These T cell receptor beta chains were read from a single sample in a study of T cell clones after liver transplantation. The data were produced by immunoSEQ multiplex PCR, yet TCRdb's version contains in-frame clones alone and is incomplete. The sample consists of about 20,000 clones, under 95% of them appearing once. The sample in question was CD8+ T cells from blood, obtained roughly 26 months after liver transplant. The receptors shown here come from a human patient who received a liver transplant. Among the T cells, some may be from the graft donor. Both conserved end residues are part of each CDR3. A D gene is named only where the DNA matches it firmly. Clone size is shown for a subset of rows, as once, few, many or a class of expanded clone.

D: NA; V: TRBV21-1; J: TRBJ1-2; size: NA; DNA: TGTGCCAGCAGCAAAACGCTCGCAGGGACCCTTAACTATGGCTACACCTTC; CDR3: CASSKTLAGTLNYGYTF
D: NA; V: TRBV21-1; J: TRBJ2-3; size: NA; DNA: TGTGCCAGCAGCAAAGCGACGCAGTATTTT; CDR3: CASSKATQYF
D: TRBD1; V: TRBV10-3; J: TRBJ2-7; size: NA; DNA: TGTGCCATCAGTGAGGGGACAGGGGAAAACGAGCAGTACTTC; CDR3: CAISEGTGENEQYF
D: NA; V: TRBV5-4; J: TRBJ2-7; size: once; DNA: TGTGCCAGCAGCTTGGGGACTCCCTACGAGCAGTACTTC; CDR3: CASSLGTPYEQYF
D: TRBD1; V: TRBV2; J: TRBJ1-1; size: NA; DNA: TGTGCCAGCAGGAGACAGGGTGAAGCTTTCTTT; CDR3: CASRRQGEAFF
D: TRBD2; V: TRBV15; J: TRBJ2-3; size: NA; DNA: TGTGCCACCAGCGTAGCGGGAGAGGGAGATACGCAGTATTTT; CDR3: CATSVAGEGDTQYF
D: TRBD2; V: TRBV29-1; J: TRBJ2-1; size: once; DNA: TGCAGCGTTAGGCTAGCGGACTACAATGAGCAGTTCTTC; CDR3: CSVRLADYNEQFF
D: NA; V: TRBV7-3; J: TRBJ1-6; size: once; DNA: TGTGCCAGCAGCCCCGGAGGGAGCAATTCACCCCTCCACTTT; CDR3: CASSPGGSNSPLHF
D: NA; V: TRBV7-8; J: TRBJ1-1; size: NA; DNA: TGTGCCAGCAGCTTAGAGGTGGAGGCCATGAACACTGAAGCTTTCTTT; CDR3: CASSLEVEAMNTEAFF
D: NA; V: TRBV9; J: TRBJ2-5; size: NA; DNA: TGTGCCAGCAGCACCGGGAGTTTGGTCCAAGAGACCCAGTACTTC; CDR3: CASSTGSLVQETQYF
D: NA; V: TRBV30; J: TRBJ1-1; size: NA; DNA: TGTGCCTGGGACCCCACAGGCAACACTGAAGCTTTCTTT; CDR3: CAWDPTGNTEAFF
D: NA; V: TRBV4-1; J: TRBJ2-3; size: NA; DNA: TGCGCCAGCAGCCAAATGCCCGGGCTAACATCTAGCACAGATACGCAGTATTTT; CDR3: CASSQMPGLTSSTDTQYF
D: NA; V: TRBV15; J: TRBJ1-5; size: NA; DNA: TGTGCCACCAGCAGAGATCTGGGAAATCAGCCCCAGCATTTT; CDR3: CATSRDLGNQPQHF
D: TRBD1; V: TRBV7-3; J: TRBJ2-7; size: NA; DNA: TGTGCCACCGACAGGGGGCCTGATAGCGGGATCTACGAGCAGTACTTC; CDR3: CATDRGPDSGIYEQYF
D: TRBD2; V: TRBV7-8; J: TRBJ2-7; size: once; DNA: TGTGCCAGCAGCTTAGGCGGGAGAGGGTACGAGCAGTACTTC; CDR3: CASSLGGRGYEQYF
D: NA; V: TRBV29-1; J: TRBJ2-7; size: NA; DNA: TGCAGCGTCTTGGGCCAACCATCCTACGAGCAGTACTTC; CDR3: CSVLGQPSYEQYF
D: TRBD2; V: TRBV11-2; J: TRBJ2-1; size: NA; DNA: TGTGCCAGCAGCTTAGACCCCCTCCGGGAGGACTACAATGAGCAGTTCTTC; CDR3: CASSLDPLREDYNEQFF
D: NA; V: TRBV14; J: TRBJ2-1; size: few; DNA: TGTGCCAGCAGCCAAGATCGGGTCCGCAGTTATGAGCAGTTCTTC; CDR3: CASSQDRVRSYEQFF
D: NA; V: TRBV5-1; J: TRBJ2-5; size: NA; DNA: TGCGCCAGCAGCTTGGAAGGCGGCCGGGAGACCCAGTACTTC; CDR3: CASSLEGGRETQYF
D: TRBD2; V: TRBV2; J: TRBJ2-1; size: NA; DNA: TGTGCCAGCAGTGGCACTAGCGGAAGCTACAATGAGCAGTTCTTC; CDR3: CASSGTSGSYNEQFF
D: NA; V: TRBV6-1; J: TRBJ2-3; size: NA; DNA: TGTGCCAGCAGTGGGGGGAGGGGGCTTGGCACAGATACGCAGTATTTT; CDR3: CASSGGRGLGTDTQYF
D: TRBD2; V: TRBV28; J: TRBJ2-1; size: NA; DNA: TGTGCCAGCAGGCCTCGGGAGGGCCGGAACAATGAGCAGTTCTTC; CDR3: CASRPREGRNNEQFF
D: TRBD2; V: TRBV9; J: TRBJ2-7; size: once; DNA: TGTGCCAGCAGCTCCCTAGCGGGAGAAACCTACGAGCAGTACTTC; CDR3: CASSSLAGETYEQYF
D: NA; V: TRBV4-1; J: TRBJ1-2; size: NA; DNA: TGCGCCAGCAGCCAAATCATCGAGGGAACCTATAACTATGGCTACACCTTC; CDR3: CASSQIIEGTYNYGYTF
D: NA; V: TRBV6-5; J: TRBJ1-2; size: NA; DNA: TGTGCCAGCGGAGTCTGGGGGGGGTCGGTGGACTACACCTTC; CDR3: CASGVWGGSVDYTF
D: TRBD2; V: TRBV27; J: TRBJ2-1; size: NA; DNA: TGTGCCAGCAGCCTTCAGCCTAGCGGGCAGGAGCAGTTCTTC; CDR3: CASSLQPSGQEQFF
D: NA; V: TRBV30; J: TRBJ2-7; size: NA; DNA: TGTGCCTGGACCACCTCCTACGAGCAGTACTTC; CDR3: CAWTTSYEQYF
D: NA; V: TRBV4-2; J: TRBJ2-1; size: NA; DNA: TGTGCCAGCAGCCAAGACCCCCAGTGGGCCGCCTATGAGCAGTTCTTC; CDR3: CASSQDPQWAAYEQFF
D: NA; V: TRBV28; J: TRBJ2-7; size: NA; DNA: TGTGCCAGCAACTATATACCGTCTGTACGAGGATCCTACGAGCAGTACTTC; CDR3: CASNYIPSVRGSYEQYF
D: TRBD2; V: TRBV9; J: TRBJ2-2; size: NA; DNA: TGTGCCAGCAGCGAGGGACTAGCGGGAGGTGAGAACACCGGGGAGCTGTTTTTT; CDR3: CASSEGLAGGENTGELFF
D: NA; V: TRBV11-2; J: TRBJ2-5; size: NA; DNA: TGTGCCAGCAGCGGGGGACGGTCGCAAGAGACCCAGTACTTC; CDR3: CASSGGRSQETQYF
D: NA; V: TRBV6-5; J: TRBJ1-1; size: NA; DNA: TGTGCCAGCAGTTACTTGGCAGGGGACATGGGCACTGAAGCTTTCTTT; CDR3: CASSYLAGDMGTEAFF